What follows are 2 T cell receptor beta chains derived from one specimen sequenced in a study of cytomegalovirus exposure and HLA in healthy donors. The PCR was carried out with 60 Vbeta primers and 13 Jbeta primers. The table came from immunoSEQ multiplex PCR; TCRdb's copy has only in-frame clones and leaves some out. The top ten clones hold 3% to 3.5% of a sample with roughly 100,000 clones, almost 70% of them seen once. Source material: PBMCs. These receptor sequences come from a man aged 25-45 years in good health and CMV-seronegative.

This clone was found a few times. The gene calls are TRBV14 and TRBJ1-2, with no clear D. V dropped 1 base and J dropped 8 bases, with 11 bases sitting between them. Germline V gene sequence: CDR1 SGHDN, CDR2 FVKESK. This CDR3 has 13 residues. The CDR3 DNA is TGTGCCAGCAGCCAAGGTTTGGAGGACGGCTACACCTTC. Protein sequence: CASSQGLEDGYTF.

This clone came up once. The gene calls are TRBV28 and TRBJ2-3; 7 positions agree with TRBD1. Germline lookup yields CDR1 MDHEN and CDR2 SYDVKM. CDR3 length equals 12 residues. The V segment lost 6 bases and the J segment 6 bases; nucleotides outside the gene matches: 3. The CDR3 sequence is CASRQGTDTQYF. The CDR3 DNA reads TGTGCCAGCAGACAGGGGACCGATACGCAGTATTTT.